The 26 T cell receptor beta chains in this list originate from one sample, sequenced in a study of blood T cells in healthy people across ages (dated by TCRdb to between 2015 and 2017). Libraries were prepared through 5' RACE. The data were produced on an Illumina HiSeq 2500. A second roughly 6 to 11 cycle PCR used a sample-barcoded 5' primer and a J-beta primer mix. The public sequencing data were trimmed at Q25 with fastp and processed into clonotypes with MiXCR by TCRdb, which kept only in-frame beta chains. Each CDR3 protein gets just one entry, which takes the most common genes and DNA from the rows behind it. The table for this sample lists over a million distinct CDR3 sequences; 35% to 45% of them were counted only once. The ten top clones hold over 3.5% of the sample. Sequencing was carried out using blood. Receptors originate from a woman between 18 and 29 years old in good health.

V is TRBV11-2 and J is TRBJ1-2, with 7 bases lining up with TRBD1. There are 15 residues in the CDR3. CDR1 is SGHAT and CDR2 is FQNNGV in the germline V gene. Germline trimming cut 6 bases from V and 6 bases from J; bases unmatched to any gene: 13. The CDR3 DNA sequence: TGTGCCAGCAGTTCACCACGGACAGGTGGTGATGGCTACACCTTC. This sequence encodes CASSSPRTGGDGYTF.

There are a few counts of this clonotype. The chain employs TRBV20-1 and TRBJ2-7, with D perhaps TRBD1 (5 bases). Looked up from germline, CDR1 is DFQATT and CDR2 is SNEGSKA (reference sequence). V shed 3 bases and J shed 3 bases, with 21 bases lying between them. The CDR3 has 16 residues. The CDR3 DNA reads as TGCAGTGCTAGTCCTAGTCAAGGGGCCAGCAACTACGAGCAGTACTTC. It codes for CSASPSQGASNYEQYF.

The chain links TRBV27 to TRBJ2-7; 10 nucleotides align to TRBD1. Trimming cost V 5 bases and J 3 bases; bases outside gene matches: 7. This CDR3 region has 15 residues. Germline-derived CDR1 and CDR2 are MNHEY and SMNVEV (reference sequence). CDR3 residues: CASSPGTGAFYEQYF. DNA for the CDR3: TGTGCCAGCAGTCCCGGGACAGGGGCGTTCTACGAGCAGTACTTC.

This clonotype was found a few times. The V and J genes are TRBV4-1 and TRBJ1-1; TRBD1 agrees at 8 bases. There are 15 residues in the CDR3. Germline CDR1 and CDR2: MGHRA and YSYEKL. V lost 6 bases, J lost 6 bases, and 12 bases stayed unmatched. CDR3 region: CASSSGRGPEPEAFF. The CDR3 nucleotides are TGCGCCAGCAGTTCAGGCAGGGGGCCAGAACCTGAAGCTTTCTTT.

CDR3 in amino acids: CASSGLADYEQYF. The CDR3 coding sequence is TGTGCCAGCAGCGGACTAGCGGACTACGAGCAGTACTTC. The chain is built from TRBV6-1 and TRBJ2-7, with 10 bases identical to TRBD2. This CDR3 spans 13 amino acids. V trimming: 6 bases; J trimming: 3 bases; junction bases outside the gene matches: 2. Germline CDR1 MNHNS, CDR2 SASEGT.

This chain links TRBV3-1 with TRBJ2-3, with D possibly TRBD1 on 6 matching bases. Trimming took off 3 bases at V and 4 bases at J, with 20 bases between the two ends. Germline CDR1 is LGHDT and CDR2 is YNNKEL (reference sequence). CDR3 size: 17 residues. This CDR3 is CASSQARRQAIADTQYF. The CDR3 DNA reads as TGTGCCAGCAGCCAGGCTAGGAGACAGGCGATAGCAGATACGCAGTATTTT.

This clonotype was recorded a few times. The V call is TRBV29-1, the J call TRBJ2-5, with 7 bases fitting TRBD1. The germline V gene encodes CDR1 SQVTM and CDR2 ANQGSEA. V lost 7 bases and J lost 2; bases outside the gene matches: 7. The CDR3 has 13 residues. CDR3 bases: TGCAGCGGCCTGGACAGGTTACAAGAGACCCAGTACTTC. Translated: CSGLDRLQETQYF.

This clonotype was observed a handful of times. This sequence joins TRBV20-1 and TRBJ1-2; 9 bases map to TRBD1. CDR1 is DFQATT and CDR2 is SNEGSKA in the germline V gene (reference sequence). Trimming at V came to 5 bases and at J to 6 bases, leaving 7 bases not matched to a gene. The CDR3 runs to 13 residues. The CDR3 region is CSAATGGLNGYTF. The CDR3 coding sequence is TGCAGTGCTGCCACAGGGGGCCTTAATGGCTACACCTTC.

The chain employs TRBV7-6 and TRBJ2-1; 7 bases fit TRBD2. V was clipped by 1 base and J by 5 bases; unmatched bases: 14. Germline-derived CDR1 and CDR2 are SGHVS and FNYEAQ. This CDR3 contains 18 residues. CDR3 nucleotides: TGTGCCAGCAGCTTAGATCCCCCCACGCTAGCGGCCGACAATGAGCAGTTCTTC. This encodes CASSLDPPTLAADNEQFF. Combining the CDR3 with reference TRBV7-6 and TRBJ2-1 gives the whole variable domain GAGVSQSPRYKVTKRGQDVALRCDPISGHVSLYWYRQALGQGPEFLTYFNYEAQQDKSGLPNDRFSAERPEGSISTLTIQRTEQRDSAMYRCASSLDPPTLAADNEQFFGPGTRLTVL.

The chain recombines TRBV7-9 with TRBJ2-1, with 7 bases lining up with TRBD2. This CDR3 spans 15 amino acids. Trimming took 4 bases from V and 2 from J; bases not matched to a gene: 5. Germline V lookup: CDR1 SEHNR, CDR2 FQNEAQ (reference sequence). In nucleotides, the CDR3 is TGTGCCAGCAGCTCTCCGGGACTAACCTACAATGAGCAGTTCTTC. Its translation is CASSSPGLTYNEQFF.

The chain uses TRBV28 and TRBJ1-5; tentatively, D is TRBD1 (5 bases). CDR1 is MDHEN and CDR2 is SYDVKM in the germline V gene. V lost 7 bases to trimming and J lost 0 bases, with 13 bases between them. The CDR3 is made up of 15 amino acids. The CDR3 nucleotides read TGTGCCAGCACCTTCGGGACCCTTAGCAATCAGCCCCAGCATTTT. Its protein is CASTFGTLSNQPQHF.

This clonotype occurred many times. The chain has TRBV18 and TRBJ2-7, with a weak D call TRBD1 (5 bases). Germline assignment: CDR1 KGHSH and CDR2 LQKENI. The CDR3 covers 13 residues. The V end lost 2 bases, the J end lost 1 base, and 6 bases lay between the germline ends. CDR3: CASSPGASYEQYF. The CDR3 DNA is TGTGCCAGCTCACCAGGGGCATCCTACGAGCAGTACTTC.

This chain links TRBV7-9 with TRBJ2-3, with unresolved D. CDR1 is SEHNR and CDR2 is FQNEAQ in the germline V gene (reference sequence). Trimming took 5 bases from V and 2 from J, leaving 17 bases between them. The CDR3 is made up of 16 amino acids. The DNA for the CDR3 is TGTGCCAGCAGCCGTACACCCATGGGGTACACAGATACGCAGTATTTT. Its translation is CASSRTPMGYTDTQYF.

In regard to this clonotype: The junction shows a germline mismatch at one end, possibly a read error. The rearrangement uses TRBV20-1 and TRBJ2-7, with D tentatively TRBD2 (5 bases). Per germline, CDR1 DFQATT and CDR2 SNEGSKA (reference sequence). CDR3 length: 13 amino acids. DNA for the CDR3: TGCAGTACTAGAGCGGACGGGACCTACGAGCAGTACTTC. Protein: CSTRADGTYEQYF.

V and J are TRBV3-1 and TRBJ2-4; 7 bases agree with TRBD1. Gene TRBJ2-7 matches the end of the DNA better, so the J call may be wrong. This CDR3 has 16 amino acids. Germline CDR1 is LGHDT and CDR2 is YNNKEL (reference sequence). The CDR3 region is CASSLGGWTPRYEQYF. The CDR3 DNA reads TGTGCCAGCAGCCTAGGGGGCTGGACACCACGGTACGAGCAGTACTTC.

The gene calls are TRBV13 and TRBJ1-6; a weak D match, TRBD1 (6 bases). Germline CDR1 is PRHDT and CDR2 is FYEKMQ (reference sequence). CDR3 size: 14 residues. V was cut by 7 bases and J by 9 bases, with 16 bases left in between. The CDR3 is CASKDHNRASPLHF. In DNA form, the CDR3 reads TGTGCCAGCAAAGACCACAACAGGGCTTCACCCCTCCACTTT.

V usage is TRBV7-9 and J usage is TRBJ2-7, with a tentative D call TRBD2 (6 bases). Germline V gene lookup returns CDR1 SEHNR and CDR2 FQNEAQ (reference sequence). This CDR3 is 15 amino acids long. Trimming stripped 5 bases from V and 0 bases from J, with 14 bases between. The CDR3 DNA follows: TGTGCCAGCAGCCACAAGGACGGGAGCTCCTACGAGCAGTACTTC. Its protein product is CASSHKDGSSYEQYF.

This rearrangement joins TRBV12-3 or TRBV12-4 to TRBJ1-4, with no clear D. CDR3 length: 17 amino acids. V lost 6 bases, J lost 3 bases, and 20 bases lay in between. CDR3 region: CASRGGRRGRANEKLFF. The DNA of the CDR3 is TGTGCCAGCAGGGGTGGCAGGCGAGGTCGGGCTAATGAAAAACTGTTTTTT.

CDR3 protein: CASSLWSGGDQPQHF. CDR3 DNA sequence: TGTGCCAGCAGTTTGTGGAGTGGAGGGGATCAGCCCCAGCATTTT. The chain employs TRBV28 and TRBJ1-5, with D maybe TRBD1 (5 bases). The CDR3 runs 15 residues. The V end lost 3 bases, the J end lost 5 bases, and 14 bases lay between the germline ends. Germline CDR1 is MDHEN and CDR2 is SYDVKM.

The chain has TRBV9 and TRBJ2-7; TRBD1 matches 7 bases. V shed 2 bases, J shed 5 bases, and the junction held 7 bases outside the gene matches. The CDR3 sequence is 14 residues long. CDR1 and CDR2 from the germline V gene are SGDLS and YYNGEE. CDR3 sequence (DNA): TGTGCCAGCAGCGTCAGACAGGGTTTCGACGAGCAGTACTTC. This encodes CASSVRQGFDEQYF.

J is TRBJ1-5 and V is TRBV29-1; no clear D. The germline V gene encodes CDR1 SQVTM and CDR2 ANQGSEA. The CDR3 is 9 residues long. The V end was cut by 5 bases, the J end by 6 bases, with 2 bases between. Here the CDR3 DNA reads TGCAGCGTTCTTCAGCCCCAGCATTTT. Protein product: CSVLQPQHF.

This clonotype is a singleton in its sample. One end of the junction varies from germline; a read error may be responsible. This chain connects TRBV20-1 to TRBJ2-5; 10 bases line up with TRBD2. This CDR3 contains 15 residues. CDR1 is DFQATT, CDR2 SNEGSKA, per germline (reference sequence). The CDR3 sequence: CSVREIPGLAETQYF. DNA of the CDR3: TGCAGTGTTAGAGAAATCCCGGGACTAGCGGAGACCCAGTACTTC.

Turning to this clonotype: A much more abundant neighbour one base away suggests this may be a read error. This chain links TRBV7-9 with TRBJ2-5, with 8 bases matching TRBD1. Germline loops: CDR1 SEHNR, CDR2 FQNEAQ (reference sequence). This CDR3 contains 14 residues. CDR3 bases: TGTTCCAGCAGAAACACAGGGGGTTTTGAGACCCAGTACTTC. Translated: CSSRNTGGFETQYF.

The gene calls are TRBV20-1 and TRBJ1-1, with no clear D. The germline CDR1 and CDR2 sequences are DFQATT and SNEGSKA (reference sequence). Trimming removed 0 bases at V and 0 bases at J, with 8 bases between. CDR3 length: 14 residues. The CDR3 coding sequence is TGCAGTGCTAGAGATACACTCATGAACACTGAAGCTTTCTTT. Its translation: CSARDTLMNTEAFF.

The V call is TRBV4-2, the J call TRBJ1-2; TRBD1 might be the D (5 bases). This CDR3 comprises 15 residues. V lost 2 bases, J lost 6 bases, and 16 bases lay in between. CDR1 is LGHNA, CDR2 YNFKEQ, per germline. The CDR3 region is CASSQSNFGGDGYTF. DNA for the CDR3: TGTGCCAGCAGCCAATCTAATTTCGGGGGAGATGGCTACACCTTC.

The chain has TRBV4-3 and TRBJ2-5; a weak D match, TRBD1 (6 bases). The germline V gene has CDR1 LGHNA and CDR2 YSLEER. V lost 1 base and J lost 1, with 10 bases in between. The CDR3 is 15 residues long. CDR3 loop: CASSQGSRGQETQYF. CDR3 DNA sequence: TGCGCCAGCAGCCAAGGGTCCAGGGGCCAAGAGACCCAGTACTTC.